This TCR beta chain was sequenced for a study of T cells after posttransplantation cyclophosphamide. Study-wide points: Later blood repertoires were often dominated by clones from the donor CD8+ memory compartment.

Comment on this clone: Its cognate antigen is unknown.

Germline V CDR1 and CDR2: LNHDA, SQIVND (reference sequence). J was trimmed by 8 bases and V by 8 bases; bases with no gene match: 7. The CDR3 has 14 residues. Assay: immunoSEQ multiplex PCR; the TCRdb copy retains only in-frame clones and omits some. Listed here are some 35,000 clones without any singletons, the top ten holding about 6.4%. This related bone marrow graft donor gave peripheral blood on the day of marrow donation. Material: PBMCs. The receptor was isolated from a man in his thirties or forties in good health and a related stem cell transplant donor. The V call is TRBV19, the J call TRBJ1-6; 9 nucleotides agree with TRBD1. The CDR3 region has the DNA TGTGCCAGTCGGGACAGGGCAGTTCATTCACCCCTCCACTTT. This codes for CASRDRAVHSPLHF.